This T cell receptor (beta chain) derives from a study of blood T cell repertoires in COVID-19. Study summary: PBMCs, B-cell-depleted T cells, or T cells provided the cDNA or gDNA that made up the material.

Assay used: immunoSEQ multiplex PCR; TCRdb lists only in-frame clones, some missing. There are about 220,000 clones in the sample; 82% occur only once, and 3.6% lies in the top ten. Of note for this clone: At one end, the junction sequence differs from germline, possibly due to a read error.

Germline CDR1 and CDR2: SGDLS and YYNGEE. The CDR3 has 13 amino acids. This receptor was taken from a woman aged 80 or over with acute or convalescent COVID-19. The chain links TRBV9 to TRBJ2-2; tentative D call: TRBD1 (5 bases). The sample comprised peripheral blood. The CDR3 bases are TGTGCCAGCAGCGTACAGGGCCCCGGCGAGCTGTTTTTT. It encodes CASSVQGPGELFF.